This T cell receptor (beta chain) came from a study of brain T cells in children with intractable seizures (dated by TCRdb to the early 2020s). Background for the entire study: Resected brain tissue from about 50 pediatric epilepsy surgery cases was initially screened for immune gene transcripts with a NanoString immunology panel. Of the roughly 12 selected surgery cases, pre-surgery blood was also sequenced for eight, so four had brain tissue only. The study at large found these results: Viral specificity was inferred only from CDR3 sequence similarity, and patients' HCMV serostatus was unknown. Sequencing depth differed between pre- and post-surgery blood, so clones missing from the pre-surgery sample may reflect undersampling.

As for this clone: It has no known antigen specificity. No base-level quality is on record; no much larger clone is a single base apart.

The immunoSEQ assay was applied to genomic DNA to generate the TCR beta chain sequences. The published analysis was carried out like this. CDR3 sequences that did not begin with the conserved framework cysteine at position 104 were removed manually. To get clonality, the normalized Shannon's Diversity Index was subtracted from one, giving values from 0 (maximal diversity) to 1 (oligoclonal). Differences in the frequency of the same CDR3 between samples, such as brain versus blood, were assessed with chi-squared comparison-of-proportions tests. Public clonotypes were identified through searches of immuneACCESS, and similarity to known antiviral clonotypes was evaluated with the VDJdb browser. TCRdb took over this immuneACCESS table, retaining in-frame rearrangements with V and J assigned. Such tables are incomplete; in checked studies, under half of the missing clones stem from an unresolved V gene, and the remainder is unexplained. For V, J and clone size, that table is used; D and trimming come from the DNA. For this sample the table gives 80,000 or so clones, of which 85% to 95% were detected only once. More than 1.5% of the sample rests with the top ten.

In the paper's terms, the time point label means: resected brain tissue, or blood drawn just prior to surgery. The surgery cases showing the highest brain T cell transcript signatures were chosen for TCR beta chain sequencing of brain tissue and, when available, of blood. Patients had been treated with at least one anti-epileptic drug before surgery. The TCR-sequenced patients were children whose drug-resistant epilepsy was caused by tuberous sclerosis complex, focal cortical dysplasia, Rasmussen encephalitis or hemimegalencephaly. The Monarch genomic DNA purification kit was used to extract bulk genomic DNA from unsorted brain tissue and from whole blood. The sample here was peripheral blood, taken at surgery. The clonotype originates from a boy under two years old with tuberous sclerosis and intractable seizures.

In nucleotides, the sequence is TGTGCCAGCAGCGTAGTTAGCGGGGGGGCCACAGATACGCAGTATTTT. This encodes CASSVVSGGATDTQYF. Recombination connected TRBV9 to TRBJ2-3; 11 central bases correspond to TRBD2. Based on the germline V gene, the CDR1 and CDR2 sequences are SGDLS and YYNGEE. Trimmed from V: 0 bases; trimmed from J: 2 bases; junction bases lacking a gene match: 2. The CDR3 goes from the cysteine to the phenylalanine over 16 residues. Of all the DNA, just the CDR3 is kept, 48 bases in frame from base 1.